A selection of T cell receptor beta chains follows, all from one sample in a study of cytomegalovirus exposure and HLA in healthy donors. The data were produced by immunoSEQ multiplex PCR, yet TCRdb's version contains in-frame clones alone and is incomplete. This table has roughly 87,000 clones, 65% to 80% appearing once. What was sequenced was PBMCs. These receptors were collected from a man in his 60s in good health and CMV-seronegative. Each CDR3 is given with its conserved first and last residue. D genes are given only for firm matches. Clone size is given for some rows only: seen once, a few or many times, or a class if the clone is expanded.

V gene	clone size	D gene	CDR3 length	J gene	CDR3 protein	CDR3 DNA
TRBV5-1	-	TRBD2	16	TRBJ2-3	CASSLINGGATDTQYF	TGCGCCAGCAGCTTGATCAACGGGGGGGCCACAGATACGCAGTATTTT
TRBV2	-	-	14	TRBJ1-6	CASRKDSSNSPLHF	TGTGCCAGCAGAAAGGACAGTAGTAATTCACCCCTCCACTTT
TRBV18	-	TRBD1	14	TRBJ1-5	CASSPRDSDQPQHF	TGTGCCAGCTCACCAAGGGACAGCGATCAGCCCCAGCATTTT
TRBV18	once	TRBD2	15	TRBJ2-7	CASSPIGGSSYEQYF	TGTGCCAGCTCACCTATCGGGGGGAGCTCCTACGAGCAGTACTTC
TRBV29-1	-	-	14	TRBJ1-1	CSVEVGRVAAEAFF	TGCAGCGTTGAAGTAGGGCGGGTAGCCGCTGAAGCTTTCTTT
TRBV7-9	-	TRBD1	15	TRBJ1-6	CASSLEGQGGSPLHF	TGCGCCAGCAGCTTGGAAGGACAGGGAGGTTCACCCCTCCACTTT
TRBV4-2	-	TRBD1	15	TRBJ1-2	CASSPGQETNYGYTF	TGTGCCAGCAGCCCCGGACAGGAGACTAACTATGGCTACACCTTC
TRBV2	-	-	13	TRBJ2-1	CASSEWRDNEQFF	TGTGCCAGCAGTGAGTGGAGGGATAATGAGCAGTTCTTC
TRBV7-3	-	TRBD1	15	TRBJ2-7	CASSATGGSQYEQYF	TGTGCCAGCAGCGCAACAGGGGGCTCACAGTACGAGCAGTACTTC
TRBV5-6	-	-	14	TRBJ2-3	CASSFFASSDTQYF	TGTGCCAGCAGCTTTTTTGCTAGCTCCGATACGCAGTATTTT
TRBV6-5	-	-	14	TRBJ1-5	CASSLRDNDQPQHF	TGTGCCAGCAGCCTTCGGGACAACGATCAGCCCCAGCATTTT
TRBV6-5	-	-	14	TRBJ2-5	CASSYSGPQETQYF	TGTGCCAGCAGTTACTCGGGCCCTCAAGAGACCCAGTACTTC
TRBV19	-	TRBD1	15	TRBJ2-7	CASSIGQGAPHEQYF	TGTGCCAGTAGTATTGGACAGGGGGCACCCCACGAGCAGTACTTC
TRBV9	once	TRBD1	17	TRBJ1-6	CASSGHLGQGMNSPLHF	TGTGCCAGCAGCGGGCACTTGGGACAGGGAATGAATTCACCCCTCCACTTT
TRBV9	-	-	11	TRBJ2-3	CASSVGDTQYF	TGTGCCAGCAGCGTCGGAGATACGCAGTATTTT
TRBV5-1	-	-	15	TRBJ2-2	CASRIVAENTGELFF	TGCGCCAGCAGAATCGTGGCCGAAAACACCGGGGAGCTGTTTTTT
TRBV27	-	-	16	TRBJ2-7	CASSPSLLGLSYEQYF	TGTGCCAGCAGTCCCTCCCTACTAGGACTCTCCTACGAGCAGTACTTC
TRBV7-9	-	TRBD1	17	TRBJ1-5	CASSLGAGGGRGQPQHF	TGTGCCAGCAGCTTAGGGGCCGGAGGGGGCAGGGGTCAGCCCCAGCATTTT
TRBV6-6	few	-	13	TRBJ1-1	CASSLAWNTEAFF	TGTGCCAGCAGCCTAGCGTGGAACACTGAAGCTTTCTTT
TRBV19	-	-	13	TRBJ1-2	CASSIGQGSGYTF	TGTGCCAGTAGTATTGGGCAAGGCAGTGGCTACACCTTC